This TCR beta chain was identified in a study of OX40 agonist ivuxolimab in advanced cancers. For context, the study as a whole: Ivuxolimab was an agonistic, fully human IgG2 monoclonal antibody directed against OX40 (CD134), a costimulatory receptor. In the dose-escalation cohort, roughly 82% of patients were male, and the mean age was around 65 years with a range of roughly 23 to 90. Partial responses were achieved by three dose-escalation patients, of whom one had hepatocellular carcinoma and two had cutaneous melanoma. The purpose of peripheral TCRbeta sequencing was to test whether ivuxolimab changed TCR sequence diversity and led to clonal T-cell expansion. The paper covers the monotherapy dose-escalation part of the phase I ivuxolimab trial, which included N ≈ 52 patients. Prior anti-PD-1, anti-PD-L1 or anti-CTLA-4 therapy was permitted, and 30% to 50% of dose-escalation patients had received checkpoint inhibitors. Intravenous ivuxolimab was administered to patients every 2 weeks at six dose levels: 0.01, 0.1, 0.3, 1.5, 3 and 10 mg/kg. Of the approximately 50 dose-escalation patients, hepatocellular carcinoma was present in approximately 20, melanoma in approximately 15, renal cell carcinoma in 9 and head and neck cancer in 9. Paper-wide results and their limitations: In the 0.1-3.0 mg/kg groups, partial responders had among the lowest normalized peripheral clonal expansion, particularly in CD8+ T cells. On average, CD8+ T cells showed more expanded clones than CD4+ T cells after ivuxolimab. At doses of 0.1 to 3.0 mg/kg, clonal expansion of both CD4+ and CD8+ blood T cells was observed from baseline to week 6. Low levels of normalized T-cell clonal expansion were also seen in some nonresponding patients. The antigen specificity of the clonally expanded peripheral T cells was not determined.

The CDR3 numbers 13 residues from cysteine through phenylalanine. Only the CDR3 part of the read is kept: 39 bases, read in frame from the first base. The V and J ends are trimmed by 0 bases and 9 bases, leaving 9 bases between them. CDR1 is given as LGHNA and CDR2 as YSLEER, both from the germline V gene. Patients with a history of autoimmune disease or receiving systemic immunosuppression were excluded from the trial. Peripheral blood for TCR sequencing was collected from all dose cohorts at baseline, on cycle 4 day 1, and on cycle 7 day 1. The samples were drawn from a first-in-human, open-label, multicenter phase I dose-escalation trial of ivuxolimab. The trial enrolled adults with locally advanced or metastatic head and neck squamous cell, hepatocellular, melanoma or renal cell carcinoma. Before TCR sequencing, CD4+ and CD8+ T cells were separately sorted from peripheral blood. Genomic DNA was isolated from the sorted cells so that the TCRbeta CDR3 region could be sequenced. The immunoSEQ Assay was used to sequence the TCRbeta CDR3 regions. This immuneACCESS table, as held by TCRdb, lists in-frame sequences with V and J called but not all clones. Of the missing ones, under half trace to an unresolved V gene in checked studies; the others have no known cause. Present in this sample are more than 90,000 clones, 84% of which were seen just once. The ten most abundant clones make up roughly 5.4% of the sample.

About this clone: Its antigen is currently not known. There are no base qualities to consult, and no much larger clone falls within one base.

This clonotype was sampled from an adult with an advanced solid tumor such as melanoma, head and neck, liver or kidney cancer. Rearrangement joined TRBV4-3 to TRBJ2-1, with the D segment identity uncertain. Sequencing was performed on CD4+ or CD8+ T cells sorted from blood, taken in a trial of the OX40 agonist ivuxolimab. The CDR3 sequence is CASSQDGVAEQFF. The nucleotide sequence is given as TGCGCCAGCAGCCAAGATGGGGTCGCTGAGCAGTTCTTC.